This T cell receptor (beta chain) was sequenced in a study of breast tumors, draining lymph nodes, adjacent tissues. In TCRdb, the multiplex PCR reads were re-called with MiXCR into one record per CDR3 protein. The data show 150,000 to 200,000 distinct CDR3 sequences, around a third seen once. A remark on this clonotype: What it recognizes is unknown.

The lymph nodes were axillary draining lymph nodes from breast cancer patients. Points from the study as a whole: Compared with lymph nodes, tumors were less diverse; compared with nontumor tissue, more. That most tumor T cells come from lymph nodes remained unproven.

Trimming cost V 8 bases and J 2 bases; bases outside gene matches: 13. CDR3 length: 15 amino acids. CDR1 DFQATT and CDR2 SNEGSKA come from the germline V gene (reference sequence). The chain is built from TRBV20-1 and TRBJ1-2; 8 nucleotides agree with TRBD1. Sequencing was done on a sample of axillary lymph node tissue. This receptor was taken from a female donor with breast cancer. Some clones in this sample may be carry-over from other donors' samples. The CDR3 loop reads CSYSDRASFNYGYTF. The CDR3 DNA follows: TGCAGTTACTCGGACAGGGCTTCTTTCAACTATGGCTACACCTTC.